This entry concerns a single TCR beta chain. The antigen it binds to is not known. No clone much larger than this one lies a single base away; base qualities are absent. TCRbeta CDR3 regions were amplified from genomic DNA using the immunoSEQ Assay, a bias-controlled multiplex PCR. Per the original workflow: The number of nucleated cells in each sample was estimated from the amplification of reference gene primers within the assay. To quantify the absolute abundance of each unique TCRbeta CDR3 rearrangement, sequence reads were collapsed and filtered. Productive Simpson clonality was computed per sample as the square root of Simpson's diversity index over productive rearrangements. The immuneACCESS repertoire file appears here via TCRdb, limited to in-frame rearrangements. These files lack a portion of the clones; in checked studies, under half of the deficit traces to unresolved V genes, and the cause of the others is not known. For V, J and clone size, that table is used; D and trimming come from the DNA. The table for this sample lists 150,000 to 200,000 clones; about 88% of them were counted only once. The ten largest clones represent roughly 0.82% of the sample.

The data derive from a study of blood T cell repertoires in COVID-19 (dated by TCRdb to the early 2020s). Context from the whole study: Samples covering the acute and convalescent phases of COVID-19 were provided by collaborators in the United States, Italy and Spain. Subjects who had been exposed to COVID-19, were actively infected with it, or had recovered from it provided the deeply sampled blood TCRbeta repertoires that made up the dataset. The repertoires were released in a freely available public database intended as a resource for research on the immune response to SARS-CoV-2. Where available, HLA class I and class II types were taken from metadata supplied by the sample provider and were not determined by assay-based typing. The sample metadata nearly always contained a de-identified subject ID, COVID-19 status, age in years and sex. The prospective study material was composed of cDNA or gDNA derived from T cells, B-cell-depleted T cells, or PBMCs. Samples were obtained from the ongoing ImmuneRACE study (first 160 participants) and from over 1,000 subjects provided by 6 global collaborators.

In the prospective study, participants were about 18 to 95 years old, resided in 20 to 30 geographic areas of the United States, and were enrolled through a virtual design. In the prospective study, cohorts were assigned on the basis of participant-reported clinical history obtained from a screening survey and a study questionnaire. ImmuneRACE Cohort 3 recovered participants were defined by two consecutive negative NP/OP PCR tests, healthcare professional clearance, or symptom resolution. In the prospective study, whole blood, serum and a nasopharyngeal or oropharyngeal swab were collected from each participant by mobile phlebotomists. Over a roughly two-month period, participants in the prospective study had the option of providing additional blood draws and questionnaires. Before DNA extraction, prospective study blood samples were shipped either frozen or at room temperature. Germline trimming amounts to 2 bases on V and 6 bases on J, with 5 as the count of junction bases outside the gene matches. There are 14 amino acids in the CDR3, from cysteine to phenylalanine inclusive. The CDR3 DNA has 42 bases and is translated from base 1. CDR1 and CDR2 are drawn from the germline V gene: LGHNA, YNFKEQ.

The research as a whole found: The quantity of clinical and demographic metadata differed by source and by participant and was supplied without curation.

The TCR was taken from a young woman who had recovered from COVID-19. The V and J segments used are TRBV4-2 and TRBJ2-3, and 7 junctional nucleotides match TRBD2. What was sequenced was PBMCs or T cells enriched from blood (not recorded which). The CDR3 reads CASSQLAVRDTQYF. Here is the DNA: TGTGCCAGCAGCCAACTAGCGGTTAGGGATACGCAGTATTTT.